This TCR beta chain derives from a study of response to subunit inactivated influenza vaccine. Findings and limits, study-wide: The authors suggested that few new T cells are recruited per seasonal influenza vaccination.

Each CDR3 protein is one row after TCRdb ran MiXCR on the RT-PCR reads. The sample holds 800,000 to 1,000,000 distinct CDR3 sequences, 21% seen once. On this clonotype: Its antigen is currently unknown.

CDR1 and CDR2 from the germline V gene are KGHDR and SFDVKD. The V gene lost 3 bases and the J gene lost 1 base, with 12 bases spanning the gap. This CDR3 is 16 amino acids long. V gene TRBV24-1 combines with J gene TRBJ2-1; D possibly corresponds to TRBD2 (5 bases). The sequencing here drew on PBMCs from blood, taken 5 to 6 days after vaccination. This TCR was sampled from a man aged 50 to 60 who received an inactivated influenza vaccine. The CDR3 spells CATSDSGEASYNEQFF. The CDR3, as DNA: TGTGCCACCAGTGATAGCGGTGAGGCTTCCTACAATGAGCAGTTCTTC.